The 14 T cell receptor beta chains listed next were all sequenced from one sample in a study of CD8 T cells in Susac syndrome. Reverse transcription of about 0.45 to 1 ug RNA was carried out with random hexamers. Via MiXCR, TCRdb re-called the immunoSEQ multiplex PCR reads, giving one row per CDR3 protein. Of roughly 200,000 distinct CDR3 sequences listed, roughly 95% are singletons. Sequencing used CD4+ T cells from PBMCs. The receptors shown here come from a human donor in good health.

The chain recombines TRBV20-1 with TRBJ2-3; a possible D gene is TRBD2 (5 bases). Germline V lookup: CDR1 DFQATT, CDR2 SNEGSKA (reference sequence). V lost 6 bases, J lost 2 bases, and 12 bases lay in between. This CDR3 comprises 13 residues. CDR3 coding DNA: TGCAGTGCCAGTAGCGCCCTCACAGATACGCAGTATTTT. Translating it yields CSASSALTDTQYF.

J is TRBJ2-7 and V is TRBV19; D may be TRBD1 (6 bases). The length of the CDR3 is 14 residues. V lost 4 bases, J lost 0 bases, and 10 bases lay in between. Per the germline V gene, CDR1 is LNHDA and CDR2 is SQIVND (reference sequence). The CDR3: CASSTDRSSYEQYF. CDR3 nucleotides: TGTGCCAGTAGTACCGACAGGAGCTCCTACGAGCAGTACTTC.

This clonotype came up once. V and J are TRBV4-2 and TRBJ1-1; D remains unclear. Germline CDR1 is LGHNA and CDR2 is YNFKEQ. CDR3 length: 14 residues. V shed 4 bases and J shed 2 bases, with 11 bases lying between them. CDR3 region: CASSRDDGNTEAFF. CDR3 nucleotides: TGTGCCAGCAGCCGAGACGACGGTAACACTGAAGCTTTCTTT.

The genes are TRBV2 and TRBJ2-2; perhaps TRBD2 as D (6 bases). The CDR3 is 15 residues long. V shed 0 bases and J shed 5 bases, with 10 bases lying between them. Germline CDR1 and CDR2: SNHLY and FYNNEI. CDR3 nucleotide sequence: TGTGCCAGCAGTGAAGCGGGACTCTCGACCGGGGAGCTGTTTTTT. Translating it yields CASSEAGLSTGELFF. Full variable domain (outside the CDR3, taken from reference TRBV2 and TRBJ2-2): EPEVTQTPSHQVTQMGQEVILRCVPISNHLYFYWYRQILGQKVEFLVSFYNNEISEKSEIFDDQFSVERPDGSNFTLKIRSTKLEDSAMYFCASSEAGLSTGELFFGEGSRLTVL.

The gene calls are TRBV9 and TRBJ2-1; 8 bases match TRBD2. The CDR3 consists of 15 residues. The V gene's germline CDR1 is SGDLS and CDR2 YYNGEE. The V and J ends lost 0 bases and 9 bases, in that order; junction bases with no gene match: 8. CDR3 in DNA: TGTGCCAGCAGCGTAGGTGGGACTAGTCCCGCTGAGCAGTTCTTC. This translates into CASSVGGTSPAEQFF.

The chain joins TRBV15 to TRBJ2-6, with D possibly called TRBD1 or TRBD2 (6 bases each). Per the germline V gene, CDR1 is LNHNV and CDR2 is YYDKDF (reference sequence). The V end was cut by 1 base, the J end by 0 bases, with 13 bases between. The CDR3 length is 18 residues. DNA of the CDR3: TGTGCCACCAGCAGAGTGTTCGGGGGCCTCTCTGGGGCCAACGTCCTGACTTTC. Residues: CATSRVFGGLSGANVLTF.

The CDR3 spells CSARGGLVAGEGIQYF. The CDR3 DNA is TGCAGTGCTAGGGGGGGCCTGGTAGCGGGAGAGGGCATTCAGTACTTC. V usage is TRBV20-1 and J usage is TRBJ2-4, with TRBD2 matching over 9 bases. Trimming removed 3 bases from V and 9 bases from J; junction bases left unmatched: 15. This CDR3 region has 16 residues. The germline V gene has CDR1 DFQATT and CDR2 SNEGSKA (reference sequence).

The rearrangement uses TRBV23-1 and TRBJ1-1, with TRBD1 as a possible D gene (5 bases). TRBV23-1 is designated an ORF whose function remains uncertain. The CDR3 loop spans 10 amino acids. The CDR3 nucleotides read TGCGCTTCTCAGCGGGGGGAAGCTTTCTTT. It codes for CASQRGEAFF.

The V and J genes are TRBV29-1 and TRBJ2-7, with 8 bases lining up with TRBD1. CDR1 SQVTM and CDR2 ANQGSEA come from the germline V gene. The CDR3 is made up of 15 amino acids. The J segment lost 4 bases and the V segment lost 7 bases, leaving 15 bases of the junction unmatched. The CDR3 DNA follows: TGCAGCGCGACCTGGACAGGGAGTCCGCGATACGAGCAGTACTTC. It translates to CSATWTGSPRYEQYF.

This chain links TRBV20-1 with TRBJ2-1; unclear D gene. The V gene's germline CDR1 is DFQATT and CDR2 SNEGSKA (reference sequence). The CDR3 contains 10 residues. Trimming stripped 6 bases from V and 12 bases from J, with 12 bases between. The CDR3, as DNA: TGCAGTGCCAGTAGAGTTAGGCAGTTCTTC. This gives the protein CSASRVRQFF.

The CDR3 here is CASSEVVETQYF. The CDR3 coding sequence is TGTGCCAGCAGTGAAGTGGTAGAGACCCAGTACTTC. The rearrangement joins TRBV2 to TRBJ2-5; D is ambiguous. V shed 1 base and J shed 4 bases, with 4 bases lying between them. The CDR3 contains 12 residues. Looked up from germline, CDR1 is SNHLY and CDR2 is FYNNEI.

The rearrangement joins TRBV20-1 to TRBJ2-4; tentative D call: TRBD2 (5 bases). Trimming stripped 2 bases from V and 0 bases from J, with 17 bases between. This CDR3 is 17 amino acids long. From germline, CDR1 is DFQATT and CDR2 SNEGSKA (reference sequence). The chain's CDR3 is CSARSPLAGLAKNIQYF. The CDR3 DNA is TGCAGTGCTAGATCCCCCTTGGCGGGCTTAGCCAAAAACATTCAGTACTTC.

The chain couples TRBV23-1 to TRBJ1-2; D gene ambiguous. TRBV23-1 counts as an open reading frame of uncertain function. The CDR3 is made up of 12 amino acids. The V and J ends lost 7 bases and 3 bases respectively, with 9 bases between them. This chain's CDR3 is CASKARDYGYTF. As DNA, the CDR3 is TGCGCCAGCAAAGCTCGCGACTATGGCTACACCTTC.

In its sample, this clonotype was seen a few times. This chain uses TRBV2 with TRBJ1-1; D uncertain. Looked up from germline, CDR1 is SNHLY and CDR2 is FYNNEI. Trimming stripped 5 bases from V and 2 bases from J, with 9 bases between. The CDR3 has 13 residues. The CDR3 coding sequence is TGTGCCAGCAGTACGGGTCTCAACACTGAAGCTTTCTTT. Protein product: CASSTGLNTEAFF. Using reference TRBV2 and TRBJ1-1 for the parts outside the CDR3, the full variable domain is EPEVTQTPSHQVTQMGQEVILRCVPISNHLYFYWYRQILGQKVEFLVSFYNNEISEKSEIFDDQFSVERPDGSNFTLKIRSTKLEDSAMYFCASSTGLNTEAFFGQGTRLTVV.